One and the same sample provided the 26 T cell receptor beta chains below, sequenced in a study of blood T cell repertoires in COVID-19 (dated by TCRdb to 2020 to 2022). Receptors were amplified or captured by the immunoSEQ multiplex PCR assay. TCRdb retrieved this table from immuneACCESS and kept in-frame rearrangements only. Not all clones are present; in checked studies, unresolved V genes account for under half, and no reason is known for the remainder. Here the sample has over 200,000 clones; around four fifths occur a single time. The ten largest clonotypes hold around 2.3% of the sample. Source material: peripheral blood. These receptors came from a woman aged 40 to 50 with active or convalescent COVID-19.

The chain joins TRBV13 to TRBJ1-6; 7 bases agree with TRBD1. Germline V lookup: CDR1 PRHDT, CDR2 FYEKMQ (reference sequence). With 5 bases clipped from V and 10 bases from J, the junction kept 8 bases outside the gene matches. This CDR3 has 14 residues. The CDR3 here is CASSNRGRGSPLHF. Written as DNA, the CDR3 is TGTGCCAGCAGCAACAGGGGTAGAGGCTCACCCCTCCACTTT.

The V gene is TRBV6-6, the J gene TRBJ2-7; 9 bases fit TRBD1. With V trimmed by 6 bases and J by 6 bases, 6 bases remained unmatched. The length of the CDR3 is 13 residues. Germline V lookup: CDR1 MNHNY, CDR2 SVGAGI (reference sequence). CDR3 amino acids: CASSRDRDTEQYF. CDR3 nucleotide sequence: TGTGCCAGCAGCCGGGACAGGGACACCGAGCAGTACTTC.

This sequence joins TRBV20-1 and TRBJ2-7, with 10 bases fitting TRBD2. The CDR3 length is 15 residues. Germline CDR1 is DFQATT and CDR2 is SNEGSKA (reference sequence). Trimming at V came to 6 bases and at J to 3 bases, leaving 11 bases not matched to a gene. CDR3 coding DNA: TGCAGTGCGAGTAGAATAGCGGGAGGTTACTACGAGCAGTACTTC. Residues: CSASRIAGGYYEQYF.

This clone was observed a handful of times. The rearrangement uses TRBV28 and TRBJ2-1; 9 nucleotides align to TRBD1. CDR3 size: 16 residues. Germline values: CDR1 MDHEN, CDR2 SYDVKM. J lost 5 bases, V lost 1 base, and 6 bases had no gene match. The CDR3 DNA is TGTGCCAGCAGTTTATCTGGGGACAGGGTCCACAATGAGCAGTTCTTC. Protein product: CASSLSGDRVHNEQFF. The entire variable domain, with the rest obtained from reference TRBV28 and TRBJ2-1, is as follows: DVKVTQSSRYLVKRTGEKVFLECVQDMDHENMFWYRQDPGLGLRLIYFSYDVKMKEKGDIPEGYSVSREKKERFSLILESASTNQTSMYLCASSLSGDRVHNEQFFGPGTRLTVL.

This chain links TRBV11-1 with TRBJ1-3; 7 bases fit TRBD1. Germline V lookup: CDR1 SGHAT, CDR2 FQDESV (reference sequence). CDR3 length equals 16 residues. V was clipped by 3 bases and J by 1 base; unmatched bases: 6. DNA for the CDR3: TGTGCCAGCAGCTTCGGTGCAGGGGGGTCTGGAAACACCATATATTTT. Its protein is CASSFGAGGSGNTIYF.

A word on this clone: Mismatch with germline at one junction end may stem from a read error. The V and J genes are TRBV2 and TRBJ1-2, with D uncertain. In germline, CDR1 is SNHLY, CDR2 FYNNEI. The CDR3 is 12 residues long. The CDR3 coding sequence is TGTGCCAGCAACCGAATGTGGTCCCTGCGGGAGTTC. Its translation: CASNRMWSLREF.

CDR3 bases: TGCGCCAGCAGCCAATCGGTGACTTTTGATACGCAGTATTTT. Translated, it gives CASSQSVTFDTQYF. J is TRBJ2-3 and V is TRBV4-3; D is undetermined. The CDR3 runs to 14 residues. Germline V CDR1 and CDR2: LGHNA, YSLEER. V lost 2 bases and J lost 6, with 12 bases in between.

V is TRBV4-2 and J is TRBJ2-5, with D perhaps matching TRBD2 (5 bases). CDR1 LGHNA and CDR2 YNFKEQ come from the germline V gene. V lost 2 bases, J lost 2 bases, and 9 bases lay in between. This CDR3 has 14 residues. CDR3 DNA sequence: TGTGCCAGCAGCCAAAGGGAGCGGCAAGAGACCCAGTACTTC. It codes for CASSQRERQETQYF.

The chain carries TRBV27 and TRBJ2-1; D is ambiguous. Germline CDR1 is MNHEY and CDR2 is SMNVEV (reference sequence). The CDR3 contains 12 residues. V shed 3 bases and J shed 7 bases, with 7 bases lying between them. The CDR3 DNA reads TGTGCCAGCAGTTTGTCGGTAAATGAGCAGTTCTTC. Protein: CASSLSVNEQFF.

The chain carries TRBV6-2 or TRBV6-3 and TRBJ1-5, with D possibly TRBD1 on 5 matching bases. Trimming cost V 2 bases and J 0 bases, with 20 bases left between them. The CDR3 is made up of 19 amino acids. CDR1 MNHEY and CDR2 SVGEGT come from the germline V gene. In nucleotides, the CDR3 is TGTGCCAGCAGTTACGGTCCGGGGGTTAGCAAGTATAGCAATCAGCCCCAGCATTTT. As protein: CASSYGPGVSKYSNQPQHF.

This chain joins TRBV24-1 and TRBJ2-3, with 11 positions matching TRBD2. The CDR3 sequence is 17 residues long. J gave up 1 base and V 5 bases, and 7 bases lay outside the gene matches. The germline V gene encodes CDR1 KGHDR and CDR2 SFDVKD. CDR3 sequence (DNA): TGTGCCACCAGTGCCCCGGGACTAGCGGACCGCACAGATACGCAGTATTTT. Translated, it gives CATSAPGLADRTDTQYF.

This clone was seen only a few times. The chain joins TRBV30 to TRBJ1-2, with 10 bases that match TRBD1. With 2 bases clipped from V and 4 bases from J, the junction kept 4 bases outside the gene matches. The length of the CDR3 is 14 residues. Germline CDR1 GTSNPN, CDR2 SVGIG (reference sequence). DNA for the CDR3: TGTGCCTGGAGTAAACGGACAGGGGGCTATGGCTACACCTTC. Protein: CAWSKRTGGYGYTF.

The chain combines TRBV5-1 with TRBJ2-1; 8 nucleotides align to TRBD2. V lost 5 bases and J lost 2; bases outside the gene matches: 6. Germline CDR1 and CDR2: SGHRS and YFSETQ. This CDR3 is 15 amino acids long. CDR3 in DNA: TGCGCCAGCAGTGACGGGGGGGCCACCTACAATGAGCAGTTCTTC. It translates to CASSDGGATYNEQFF.

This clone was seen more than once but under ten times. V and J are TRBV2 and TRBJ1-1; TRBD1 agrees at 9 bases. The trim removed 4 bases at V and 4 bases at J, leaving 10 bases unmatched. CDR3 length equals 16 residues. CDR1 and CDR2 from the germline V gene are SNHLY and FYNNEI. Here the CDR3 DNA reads TGTGCCAGCAGTGCCGAAGGCCTACAGGGGGCCACTGAAGCTTTCTTT. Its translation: CASSAEGLQGATEAFF.

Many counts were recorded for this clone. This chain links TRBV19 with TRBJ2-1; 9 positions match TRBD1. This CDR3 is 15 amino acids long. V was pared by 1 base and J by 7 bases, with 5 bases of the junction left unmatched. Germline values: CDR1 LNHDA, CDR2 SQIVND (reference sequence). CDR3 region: CASSIGGQGDNEQFF. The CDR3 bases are TGTGCCAGTAGTATAGGGGGACAGGGAGATAATGAGCAGTTCTTC.

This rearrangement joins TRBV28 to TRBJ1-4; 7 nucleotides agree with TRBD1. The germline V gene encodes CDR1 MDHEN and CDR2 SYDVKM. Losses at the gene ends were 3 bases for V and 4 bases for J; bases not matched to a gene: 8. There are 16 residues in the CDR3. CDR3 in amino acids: CASSFGGGQGNEKLFF. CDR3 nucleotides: TGTGCCAGCAGTTTTGGAGGGGGCCAGGGTAATGAAAAACTGTTTTTT.

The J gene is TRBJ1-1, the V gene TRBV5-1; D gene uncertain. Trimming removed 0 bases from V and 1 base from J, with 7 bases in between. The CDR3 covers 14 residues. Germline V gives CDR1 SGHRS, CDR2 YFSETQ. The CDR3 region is CASSLGSGNTEAFF. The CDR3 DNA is TGCGCCAGCAGCTTGGGATCCGGGAACACTGAAGCTTTCTTT.

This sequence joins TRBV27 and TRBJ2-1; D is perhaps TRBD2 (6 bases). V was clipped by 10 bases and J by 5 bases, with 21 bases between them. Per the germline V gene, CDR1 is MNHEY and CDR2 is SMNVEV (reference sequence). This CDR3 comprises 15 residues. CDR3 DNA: TGTGCCACCGCAATCCTCCCGACTAGAAACAATGAGCAGTTCTTC. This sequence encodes CATAILPTRNNEQFF.

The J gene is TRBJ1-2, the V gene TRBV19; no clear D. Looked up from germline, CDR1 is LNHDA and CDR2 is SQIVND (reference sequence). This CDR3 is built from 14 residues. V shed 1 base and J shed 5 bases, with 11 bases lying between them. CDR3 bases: TGTGCCAGTAGTATAGGCACAGCCCGTTATGGCTACACCTTC. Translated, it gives CASSIGTARYGYTF. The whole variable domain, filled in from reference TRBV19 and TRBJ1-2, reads DGGITQSPKYLFRKEGQNVTLSCEQNLNHDAMYWYRQDPGQGLRLIYYSQIVNDFQKGDIAEGYSVSREKKESFPLTVTSAQKNPTAFYLCASSIGTARYGYTFGSGTRLTVV.

The CDR3 reads CASSHGASGTYNEQFF. Written as DNA, the CDR3 is TGTGCCAGCAGCCATGGGGCTAGCGGGACCTACAATGAGCAGTTCTTC. The genes are TRBV3-1 (or the pseudogene TRBV3-2) and TRBJ2-1; 9 nucleotides align to TRBD2. Germline loops: CDR1 LGHDT, CDR2 YNNKEL (reference sequence). J lost 2 bases, V lost 3 bases, and 5 bases had no gene match. CDR3 size: 16 residues.

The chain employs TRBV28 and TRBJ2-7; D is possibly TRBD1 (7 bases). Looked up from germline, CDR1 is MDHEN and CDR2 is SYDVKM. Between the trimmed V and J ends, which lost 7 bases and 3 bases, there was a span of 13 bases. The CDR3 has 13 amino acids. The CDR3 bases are TGTGCCAGCAACGGGGGACAGCTCTACGAGCAGTACTTC. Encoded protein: CASNGGQLYEQYF.

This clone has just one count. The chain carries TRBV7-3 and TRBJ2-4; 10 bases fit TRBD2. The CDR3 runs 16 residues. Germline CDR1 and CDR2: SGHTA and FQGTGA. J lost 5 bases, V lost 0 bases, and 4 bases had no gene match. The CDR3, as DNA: TGTGCCAGCAGCTTAACTAGCGGGGGGCTAGAAAACATTCAGTACTTC. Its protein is CASSLTSGGLENIQYF.

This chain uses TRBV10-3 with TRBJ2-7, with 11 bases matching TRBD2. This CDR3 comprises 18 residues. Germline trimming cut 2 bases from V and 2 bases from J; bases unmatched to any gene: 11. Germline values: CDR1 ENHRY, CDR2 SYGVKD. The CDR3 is CAISEGGPTSGKPYEQYF. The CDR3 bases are TGTGCCATCAGTGAGGGAGGGCCGACTAGCGGGAAACCCTACGAGCAGTACTTC.

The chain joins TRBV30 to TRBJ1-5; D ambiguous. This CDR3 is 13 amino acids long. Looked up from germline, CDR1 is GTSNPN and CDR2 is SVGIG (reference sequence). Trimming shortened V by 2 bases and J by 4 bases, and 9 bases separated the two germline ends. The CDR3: CAWSQSANQPQHF. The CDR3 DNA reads TGTGCCTGGAGTCAGTCCGCTAATCAGCCCCAGCATTTT. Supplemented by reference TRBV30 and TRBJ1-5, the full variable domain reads SQTIHQWPATLVQPVGSPLSLECTVEGTSNPNLYWYRQAAGRGLQLLFYSVGIGQISSEVPQNLSASRPQDRQFILSSKKLLLSDSGFYLCAWSQSANQPQHFGDGTRLSIL.

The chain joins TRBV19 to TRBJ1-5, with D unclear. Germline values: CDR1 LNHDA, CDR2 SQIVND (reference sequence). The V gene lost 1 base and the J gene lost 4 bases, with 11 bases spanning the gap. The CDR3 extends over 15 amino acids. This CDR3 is CASSIVAETNQPQHF. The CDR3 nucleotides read TGTGCCAGTAGTATAGTTGCAGAGACTAATCAGCCCCAGCATTTT.

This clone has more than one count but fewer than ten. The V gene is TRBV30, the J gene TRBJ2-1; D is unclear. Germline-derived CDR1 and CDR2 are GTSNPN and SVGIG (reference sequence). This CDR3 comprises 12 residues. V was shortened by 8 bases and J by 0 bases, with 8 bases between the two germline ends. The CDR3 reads CARTSSYNEQFF. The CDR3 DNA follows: TGTGCCCGTACCAGCTCCTACAATGAGCAGTTCTTC. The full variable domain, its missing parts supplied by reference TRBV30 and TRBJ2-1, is SQTIHQWPATLVQPVGSPLSLECTVEGTSNPNLYWYRQAAGRGLQLLFYSVGIGQISSEVPQNLSASRPQDRQFILSSKKLLLSDSGFYLCARTSSYNEQFFGPGTRLTVL.